What follows are 3 T cell receptor beta chains derived from one specimen sequenced in a study of T cell changes during pregnancy in multiple sclerosis. Clones were read by immunoSEQ multiplex PCR, and TCRdb kept only the in-frame ones, dropping some. The sample holds about 38,000 clones, 90% to 95% seen once. Sequences were derived from CD8+ T cells from peripheral blood mononuclear cells, sampled in the second trimester of pregnancy. These receptors all come from a female donor with multiple sclerosis, enrolled in a pregnancy study.

The V and J genes are TRBV5-1 and TRBJ1-2, with a possible D match to TRBD1 (6 bases). Germline V gene lookup returns CDR1 SGHRS and CDR2 YFSETQ. The CDR3 is 15 amino acids. Trimming removed 0 bases from V and 1 base from J, with 10 bases in between. CDR3 nucleotide sequence: TGCGCCAGCAGCTTGGCCTTAGGGGGTAACTATGGCTACACCTTC. Its translation is CASSLALGGNYGYTF.

Remarks on this clone: One end of the junction is discordant with germline, which a read error may explain. CDR3 DNA sequence: TGTGCCAGCAGCTTCTGGGACAGGACAACCTTC. Its protein product is CASSFWDRTTF. The rearrangement joins TRBV5-6 to TRBJ2-7, with 8 nucleotides matching TRBD1. CDR1 and CDR2 from the germline V gene are SGHDT and YYEEEE. This CDR3 has 11 residues.

The V call is TRBV9, the J call TRBJ2-7; D is undetermined. CDR1 is SGDLS, CDR2 YYNGEE, per germline. V lost 3 bases, J lost 6 bases, and 10 bases lay in between. The CDR3 spans 12 residues. The CDR3 region is CASSASGSEQYF. CDR3 DNA: TGTGCCAGCAGCGCCTCCGGTAGCGAGCAGTACTTC.